This record looks at one T cell receptor beta chain sequence and its context. Its antigen remains unidentified. This entry is derived from a study of T cell responses to AZD1222 COVID-19 vaccine. Across the whole study: Both about-4-week and about-12-week second-dose recipients were combined. Study findings and constraints: The donor cohort was predominantly white British with a female majority, and clonal diversity may have been underestimated. Per reports, nearly half of all spike-specific TCRs target regions that are unmutated in variants.

Germline lookup yields CDR1 KGHSH and CDR2 LQKENI. The CDR3 is 15 residues long. V lost 2 bases and J 0 bases, leaving 8 bases between the germline ends. Data came from immunoSEQ multiplex PCR; TCRdb stores just in-frame clones and leaves some out. The sample includes 120,000 to 150,000 clones, around 88% of them seen just once. The clonotype comes from an adult in good health. The chain carries TRBV18 and TRBJ2-1, with D perhaps matching TRBD1 (5 bases). Sequenced here: peripheral blood, sampled on day 0 of AZD1222 vaccination. As DNA, the CDR3 is TGTGCCAGCTCACCAAGACAGAGCTCCTACAATGAGCAGTTCTTC. Translation gives CASSPRQSSYNEQFF.